The rows below give T cell receptor beta chains drawn from one sample of a study of shared clonotypes between healthy human individuals. The data were produced by immunoSEQ multiplex PCR, yet TCRdb's version contains in-frame clones alone and is incomplete. The table records 2 million to 2.5 million clones, less than 95% of them present only once. The sequenced sample consisted of naive CD8+ T cells sorted from blood. The receptor set was obtained from a man aged 18 to 29 in good health. Each CDR3 is given with its conserved first and last residue. A D gene is named only where the DNA matches it firmly. Some rows have no size entry. The others give once, few or many, or a class for an expanded clone.

v_call,clone_size,j_call,d_call,cdr3_aa,cdr3_nt
TRBV5-6,-,TRBJ2-7,TRBD1,CASTPGQGLYEQYF,TGTGCCAGCACTCCGGGACAGGGTCTGTACGAGCAGTACTTC
TRBV27,-,TRBJ2-4,-,CASSLSGQGKNIQYF,TGTGCCAGCAGTTTATCAGGGCAGGGCAAAAACATTCAGTACTTC
TRBV5-6,once,TRBJ1-6,-,CASSFQGTYNSPLHF,TGTGCCAGCAGCTTCCAGGGGACCTATAATTCACCCCTCCACTTT
TRBV19,-,TRBJ2-2,-,CASSIPDGWGDTGELFF,TGTGCCAGTAGTATCCCGGACGGATGGGGGGACACCGGGGAGCTGTTTTTT
TRBV2,once,TRBJ1-2,-,CASSEWGNANYGYTF,TGTGCCAGCAGTGAGTGGGGGAACGCTAACTATGGCTACACCTTC
TRBV13,-,TRBJ2-2,-,CASSLATGELFF,TGTGCCAGCAGCTTGGCCACCGGGGAGCTGTTTTTT
TRBV28,-,TRBJ2-2,-,CASSLDTGELFF,TGTGCCAGCAGTTTGGACACCGGGGAGCTGTTTTTT
TRBV4-1,once,TRBJ2-2,-,CASGLTATGELFF,TGCGCCAGCGGACTTACAGCCACCGGGGAGCTGTTTTTT
TRBV19,once,TRBJ2-7,-,CASSEGNYYEQYF,TGTGCCAGTTCTGAGGGGAACTACTACGAGCAGTACTTC
TRBV28,-,TRBJ1-5,TRBD1,CASSWETGLGNQPQHF,TGTGCCAGCAGTTGGGAGACAGGGTTGGGCAATCAGCCCCAGCATTTT
TRBV25-1,-,TRBJ2-5,TRBD2,CASRTSGLQETQYF,TGTGCCAGCAGGACTAGCGGGCTCCAAGAGACCCAGTACTTC
TRBV28,once,TRBJ1-1,-,CASSIPPGGRGEAFF,TGTGCCAGCAGTATCCCTCCCGGGGGAAGGGGTGAAGCTTTCTTT
TRBV7-7,once,TRBJ2-2,TRBD1,CASSPRATGDFAGELFF,TGTGCTAGCAGCCCCCGGGCGACAGGGGACTTCGCCGGGGAGCTGTTTTTT
TRBV5-6,-,TRBJ2-1,TRBD2,CASSPGRAGGYNEQFF,TGTGCCAGCAGCCCGGGGCGGGCGGGAGGATACAATGAGCAGTTCTTC
TRBV28,-,TRBJ1-5,-,CASKSLGGSNQPQHF,TGTGCCAGCAAATCACTAGGAGGGTCCAATCAGCCCCAGCATTTT
TRBV5-4,-,TRBJ2-3,TRBD2,CASSLVSGGSTDTQYF,TGTGCCAGCAGCTTGGTTAGCGGGGGAAGCACAGATACGCAGTATTTT
TRBV27,-,TRBJ2-3,TRBD2,CASIHPGGLAGRSSTDTQYF,TGTGCCAGCATCCACCCGGGGGGACTAGCGGGCCGCTCTAGCACAGATACGCAGTATTTT
TRBV7-8,-,TRBJ2-5,TRBD2,CASSPYGLAGLETQYF,TGTGCCAGCAGCCCCTACGGACTAGCGGGGTTGGAGACCCAGTACTTC
TRBV9,-,TRBJ2-7,TRBD2,CASSVSGLAGTYEQYF,TGTGCCAGCAGCGTGTCGGGACTAGCGGGGACCTACGAGCAGTACTTC
TRBV7-3,-,TRBJ1-5,TRBD1,CARHTGGEYQPQHF,TGTGCCCGACACACAGGGGGCGAATATCAGCCCCAGCATTTT
TRBV28,-,TRBJ2-6,-,CASSLFLSGANVLTF,TGTGCCAGCAGTTTGTTTTTGTCTGGGGCCAACGTCCTGACTTTC
TRBV19,-,TRBJ1-1,-,CASSGVGSGAFF,TGTGCCAGTAGTGGGGTGGGGTCAGGCGCTTTCTTT
TRBV6-5,-,TRBJ2-7,-,CASSYGSGDEQYF,TGTGCCAGCAGTTACGGGTCCGGGGACGAGCAGTACTTC
TRBV30,-,TRBJ2-6,-,CAWGPFSGANVLTF,TGTGCCTGGGGCCCCTTCTCTGGGGCCAACGTCCTGACTTTC
TRBV4-3,-,TRBJ2-1,-,CASSSQGGFGEQFF,TGCGCCAGCAGCAGCCAGGGTGGGTTCGGTGAGCAGTTCTTC
TRBV30,-,TRBJ2-1,-,CAWSVAGGPYNEQFF,TGTGCCTGGAGTGTAGCCGGGGGGCCCTACAATGAGCAGTTCTTC
TRBV4-1,-,TRBJ2-7,TRBD1,CASSLPGTGTYEQYF,TGCGCCAGCAGCCTACCCGGGACAGGTACCTACGAGCAGTACTTC
TRBV7-6,-,TRBJ2-2,-,CASSSGAGELFF,TGTGCCAGCAGCTCGGGGGCCGGGGAGCTGTTTTTT
TRBV30,-,TRBJ1-1,-,CAWNPFGTEAFF,TGTGCCTGGAACCCCTTTGGCACTGAAGCTTTCTTT
TRBV5-1,-,TRBJ1-4,TRBD1,CASSSQGVNEKLFF,TGCGCCAGCAGCTCACAGGGGGTTAATGAAAAACTGTTTTTT
TRBV11-2,-,TRBJ2-2,TRBD2,CASSPPGEREPDGELFF,TGTGCCAGCAGCCCTCCGGGGGAGCGGGAGCCGGACGGGGAGCTGTTTTTT
TRBV13,once,TRBJ2-1,TRBD1,CASSPGTGYYNEQFF,TGTGCCAGCAGCCCCGGGACAGGGTACTACAATGAGCAGTTCTTC
TRBV30,-,TRBJ2-3,-,CAWSLGRGGTDTQYF,TGTGCCTGGAGTTTGGGGCGGGGCGGCACAGATACGCAGTATTTT
TRBV28,-,TRBJ1-1,-,CASSLGLLNTEAFF,TGTGCCAGCAGTTTGGGGCTATTGAACACTGAAGCTTTCTTT
TRBV5-8,-,TRBJ1-4,-,CASSFPGHLNEKLFF,TGTGCCAGCAGCTTCCCGGGACACCTTAATGAAAAACTGTTTTTT
TRBV5-6,-,TRBJ2-7,TRBD2,CASSPGGVYEQYF,TGTGCCAGCAGTCCGGGGGGAGTCTACGAGCAGTACTTC